This T cell receptor beta chain was found in a study of T cells after yellow fever vaccination. A few counts support this clonotype. TCRdb re-derived calls from the 5' RACE reads in MiXCR, one entry per CDR3 protein. The sample shows 250,000 to 350,000 distinct CDR3 sequences, 8.7% of them seen only once. This CDR3 region has 12 residues. V was trimmed by 4 bases and J by 11 bases, leaving 15 bases between them. Per the germline V gene, CDR1 is DFQATT and CDR2 is SNEGSKA (reference sequence). This sequence was found in a man aged 18 to 29 who received the YFV17D yellow fever vaccine. The gene calls are TRBV20-1 and TRBJ2-4, with D tentatively TRBD1 (6 bases). The sequencing here drew on CD4+ T cells sorted from PBMCs, taken 5 days after the yellow fever booster vaccination. CDR3 amino acids: CSAKAGQTFQYF. The CDR3 nucleotides read TGCAGTGCTAAGGCCGGACAGACCTTTCAGTACTTC.